The T cell receptor beta chain described here comes from a study of PD-L1 blockade in urothelial cancer. Looking at the study overall: Treatment start was followed by blood analysis at 3 weeks (second dose) and again at 6 weeks. A median approximately 140,000 T cells were found in blood samples.

The method was immunoSEQ multiplex PCR; TCRdb's version includes in-frame clones alone and lacks a portion of them. The sample lists about 56,000 clones, over 75% occurring once. Overall study findings and caveats: Expansion of tumor-associated blood clones at 3 weeks was greater in durable-benefit patients.

The time point denotes: pretreatment peripheral blood. Urothelial carcinoma, locally advanced or metastatic, affected the patients. For this clone: Its antigen remains unidentified.

The germline gives CDR1 SNHLY, CDR2 FYNNEI. V was pared by 5 bases and J by 0 bases, with 14 bases between. The CDR3 loop spans 16 amino acids. The source material was PBMCs, sampled around atezolizumab (anti-PD-L1) treatment. V gene TRBV2 combines with J gene TRBJ1-3; possibly TRBD1 for D (5 bases). This TCR derives from a man aged 70 or older with urothelial cancer. The CDR3, as DNA: TGTGCCAGCAGTCTCCTTGCAGGGAACTCTGGAAACACCATATATTTT. Translating it yields CASSLLAGNSGNTIYF.